This T cell receptor (beta chain) stems from a study of control samples from healthy donors and cancer patients. CDR1 SEHNR and CDR2 FQNEAQ come from the germline V gene (reference sequence). V was pared by 5 bases and J by 0 bases, with 8 bases between. The CDR3 totals 14 residues. The assay was immunoSEQ multiplex PCR, and TCRdb's table has in-frame clones only and misses some. In the table there are 110,000 to 150,000 clones, approximately 94% of which are singletons. The V and J genes are TRBV7-9 and TRBJ1-3; D remains unclear. What was sequenced was blood. This receptor was taken from a man between 35 and 55 years old in good health. CDR3 loop: CASSPPVSGNTIYF. CDR3 nucleotide sequence: TGTGCCAGCAGCCCCCCGGTCTCTGGAAACACCATATATTTT.